The source of this TCR beta chain is a study of T cell changes during pregnancy in multiple sclerosis. TCRdb's copy holds only in-frame clones and misses some; the assay was immunoSEQ multiplex PCR. The sample includes about 40,000 clones, 90% to 95% of them seen just once. V trimming: 0 bases; J trimming: 5 bases; junction bases outside the gene matches: 7. Germline values: CDR1 SGDLS, CDR2 YYNGEE. The CDR3 is 16 residues long. The receptor was derived from a female donor in good health, enrolled as a control in a pregnancy study. This sample comprised CD4+ T cells from peripheral blood mononuclear cells, obtained in the third trimester of pregnancy. V usage is TRBV9 and J usage is TRBJ2-3; 9 nucleotides line up with TRBD2. The CDR3: CASSVGSRGGLDTQYF. CDR3 DNA: TGTGCCAGCAGCGTAGGATCGCGGGGGGGCTTAGATACGCAGTATTTT.